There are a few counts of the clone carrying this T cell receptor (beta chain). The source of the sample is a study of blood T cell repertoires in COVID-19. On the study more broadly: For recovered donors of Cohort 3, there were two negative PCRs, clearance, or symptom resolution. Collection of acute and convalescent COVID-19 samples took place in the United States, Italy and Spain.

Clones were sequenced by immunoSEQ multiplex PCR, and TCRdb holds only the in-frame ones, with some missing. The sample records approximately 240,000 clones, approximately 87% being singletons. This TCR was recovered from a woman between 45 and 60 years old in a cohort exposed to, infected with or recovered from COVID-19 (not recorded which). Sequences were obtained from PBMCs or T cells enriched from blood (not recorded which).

CDR3 loop: CASSQNQPQHF. The CDR3, as DNA: TGCGCCAGCAGCCAAAATCAGCCCCAGCATTTT. The V gene is TRBV5-1, the J gene TRBJ1-5; D is unclear. V was cut by 4 bases and J by 4 bases, with 3 bases left in between. Germline CDR1 reads SGHRS; CDR2 reads YFSETQ. The CDR3 is made up of 11 amino acids. Looking up the rest from reference TRBV5-1 and TRBJ1-5 gives the full variable domain: KAGVTQTPRYLIKTRGQQVTLSCSPISGHRSVSWYQQTPGQGLQFLFEYFSETQRNKGNFPGRFSGRQFSNSRSEMNVSTLELGDSALYLCASSQNQPQHFGDGTRLSIL.